This T cell receptor beta chain was profiled in a study of blood T cell repertoires in COVID-19. The wider study: Samples representing acute and convalescent COVID-19 were sourced from the United States, Italy and Spain. The analysed material was cDNA or gDNA that came from T cells, B-cell-depleted T cells, or PBMCs.

This clone has only one observation. In the study's own analysis: Reference gene primers were amplified, and this amplification served to estimate nucleated cell counts. Sequenced by immunoSEQ multiplex PCR; TCRdb stores in-frame clones only, minus some. V and J calls and clone size are as listed in that table; D and trimming were resolved from the DNA. The sample contains over 65,000 clones, approximately 90% of which appear only once. V shed 5 bases and J shed 5 bases, with 9 bases lying between them. The germline CDR1 and CDR2 sequences are SGHRS and YFSETQ. CDR3 length equals 12 residues. What was sequenced was peripheral blood. The clonotype originates from a man aged 50 to 60 with active COVID-19. This chain uses TRBV5-1 with TRBJ2-3, with a possible D match to TRBD2 (5 bases). Written as DNA, the CDR3 is TGCGCCAGCAGTTACGAGGGAGATACGCAGTATTTT. Protein product: CASSYEGDTQYF. Filled out from reference TRBV5-1 and TRBJ2-3, the complete variable domain reads KAGVTQTPRYLIKTRGQQVTLSCSPISGHRSVSWYQQTPGQGLQFLFEYFSETQRNKGNFPGRFSGRQFSNSRSEMNVSTLELGDSALYLCASSYEGDTQYFGPGTRLTVL.